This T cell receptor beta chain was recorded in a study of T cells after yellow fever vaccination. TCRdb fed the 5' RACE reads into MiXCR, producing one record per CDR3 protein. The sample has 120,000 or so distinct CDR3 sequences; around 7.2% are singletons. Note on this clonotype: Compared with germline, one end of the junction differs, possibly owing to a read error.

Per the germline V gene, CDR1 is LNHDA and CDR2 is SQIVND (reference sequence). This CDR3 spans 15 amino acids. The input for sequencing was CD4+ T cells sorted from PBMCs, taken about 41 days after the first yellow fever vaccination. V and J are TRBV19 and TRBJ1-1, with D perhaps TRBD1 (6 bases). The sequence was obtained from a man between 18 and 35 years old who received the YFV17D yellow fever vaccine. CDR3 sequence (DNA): TGTGTCAGTAGTATAAATGGGGGGGCGAACACTGAAGCTTTCTTT. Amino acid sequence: CVSSINGGANTEAFF. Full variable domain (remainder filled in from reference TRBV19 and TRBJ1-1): DGGITQSPKYLFRKEGQNVTLSCEQNLNHDAMYWYRQDPGQGLRLIYYSQIVNDFQKGDIAEGYSVSREKKESFPLTVTSAQKNPTAFYLCVSSINGGANTEAFFGQGTRLTVV.